This note documents a single T cell receptor beta chain sequence. Antigen specificity is unknown. This sample stems from a study of PD-1 blockade in classical Hodgkin lymphoma. Produced via immunoSEQ multiplex PCR; TCRdb's table is partial and in-frame only. This table has about 93,000 clones, about 93% appearing once. The J segment lost 7 bases and the V segment lost 6 bases, leaving 4 bases of the junction unmatched. There are 13 residues in the CDR3. Germline V CDR1 and CDR2: LNHDA, SQIVND (reference sequence). Exposure to brentuximab vedotin varied, and each patient had relapsed following autologous stem cell transplantation. Study-wide points: Sources of repertoire differences remain undefined, possibly disease activity or prior therapy. Compared with healthy donors, newly diagnosed patients reportedly showed lower baseline TCR diversity.

This rearrangement joins TRBV19 to TRBJ2-1; 9 nucleotides line up with TRBD1. The sequencing here drew on peripheral blood mononuclear cells (PBMCs), taken before the second cycle of nivolumab. The receptor's source is a human donor with classical Hodgkin lymphoma. The DNA for the CDR3 is TGTGCCAGTAGATTGGACAGGGGAAATGAGCAGTTCTTC. It specifies CASRLDRGNEQFF.